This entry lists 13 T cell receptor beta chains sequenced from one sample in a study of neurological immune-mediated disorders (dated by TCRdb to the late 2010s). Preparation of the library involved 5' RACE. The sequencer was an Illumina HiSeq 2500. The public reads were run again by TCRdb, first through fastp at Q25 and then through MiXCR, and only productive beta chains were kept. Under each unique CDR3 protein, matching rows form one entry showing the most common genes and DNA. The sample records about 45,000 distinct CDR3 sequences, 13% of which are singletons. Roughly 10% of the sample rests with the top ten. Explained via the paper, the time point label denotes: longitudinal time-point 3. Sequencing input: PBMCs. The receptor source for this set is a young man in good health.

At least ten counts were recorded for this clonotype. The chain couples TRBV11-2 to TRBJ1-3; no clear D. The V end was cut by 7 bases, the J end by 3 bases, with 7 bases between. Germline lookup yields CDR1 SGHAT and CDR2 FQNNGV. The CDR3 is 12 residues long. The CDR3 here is CASTLNGNTIYF. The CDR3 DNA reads TGTGCCAGCACCCTAAATGGAAACACCATATATTTT.

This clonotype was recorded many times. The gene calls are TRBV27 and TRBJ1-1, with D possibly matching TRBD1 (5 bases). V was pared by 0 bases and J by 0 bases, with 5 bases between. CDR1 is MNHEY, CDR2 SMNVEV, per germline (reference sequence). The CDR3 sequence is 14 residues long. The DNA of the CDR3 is TGTGCCAGCAGTTTATCCAGGGTGAACACTGAAGCTTTCTTT. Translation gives CASSLSRVNTEAFF.

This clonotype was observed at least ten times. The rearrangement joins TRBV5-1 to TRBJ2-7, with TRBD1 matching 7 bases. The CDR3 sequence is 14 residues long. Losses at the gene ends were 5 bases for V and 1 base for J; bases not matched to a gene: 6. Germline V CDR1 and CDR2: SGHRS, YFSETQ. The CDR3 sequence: CASRTGTASYEQYF. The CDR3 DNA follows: TGCGCCAGCAGAACCGGGACAGCATCCTACGAGCAGTACTTC.

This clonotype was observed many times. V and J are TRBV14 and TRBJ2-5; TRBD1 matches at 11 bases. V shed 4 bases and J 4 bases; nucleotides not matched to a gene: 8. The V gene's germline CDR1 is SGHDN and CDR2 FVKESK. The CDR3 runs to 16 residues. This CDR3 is CASSRIRTGGIETQYF. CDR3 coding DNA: TGTGCCAGCAGCCGCATCAGGACAGGGGGCATAGAGACCCAGTACTTC.

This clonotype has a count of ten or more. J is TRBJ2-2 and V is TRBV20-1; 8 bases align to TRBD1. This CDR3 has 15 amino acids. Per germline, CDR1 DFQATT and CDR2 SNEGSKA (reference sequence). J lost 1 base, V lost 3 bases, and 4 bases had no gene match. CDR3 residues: CSASVGTGNTGELFF. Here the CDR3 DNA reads TGCAGTGCTAGTGTTGGGACAGGGAACACCGGGGAGCTGTTTTTT.

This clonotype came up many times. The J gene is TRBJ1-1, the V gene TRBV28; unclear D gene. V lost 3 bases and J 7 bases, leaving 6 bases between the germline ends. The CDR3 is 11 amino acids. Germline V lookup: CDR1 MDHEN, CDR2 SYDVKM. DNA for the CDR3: TGTGCCAGCAGTTTCAGGTATGAAGCTTTCTTT. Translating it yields CASSFRYEAFF.

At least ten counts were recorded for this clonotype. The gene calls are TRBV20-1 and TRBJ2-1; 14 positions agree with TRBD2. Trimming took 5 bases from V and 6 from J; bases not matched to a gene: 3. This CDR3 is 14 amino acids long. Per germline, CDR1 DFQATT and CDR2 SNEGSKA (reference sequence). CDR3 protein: CSARLAGGPNEQFF. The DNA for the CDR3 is TGCAGTGCTCGACTAGCGGGAGGGCCCAATGAGCAGTTCTTC.

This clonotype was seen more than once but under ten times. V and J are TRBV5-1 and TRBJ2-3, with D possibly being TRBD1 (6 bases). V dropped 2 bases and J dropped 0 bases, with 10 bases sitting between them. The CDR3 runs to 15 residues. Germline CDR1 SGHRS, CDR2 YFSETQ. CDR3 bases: TGCGCCAGCAGCTTCTCGACAGGTAGCACAGATACGCAGTATTTT. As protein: CASSFSTGSTDTQYF.

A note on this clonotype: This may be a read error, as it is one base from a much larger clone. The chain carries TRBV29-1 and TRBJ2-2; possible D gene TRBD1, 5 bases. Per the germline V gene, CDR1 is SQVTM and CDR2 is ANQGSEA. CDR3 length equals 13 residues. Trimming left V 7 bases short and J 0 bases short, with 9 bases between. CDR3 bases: TGCAGCGCCGACAGTACGAACACCGGGGAGCTGTTTTTT. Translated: CSADSTNTGELFF.

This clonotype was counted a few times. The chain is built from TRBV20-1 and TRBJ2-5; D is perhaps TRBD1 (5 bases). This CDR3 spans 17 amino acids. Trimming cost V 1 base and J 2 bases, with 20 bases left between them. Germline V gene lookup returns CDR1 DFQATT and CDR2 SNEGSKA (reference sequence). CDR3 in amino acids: CSARVSLGLGQQETQYF. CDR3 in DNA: TGCAGTGCTAGAGTTTCGTTAGGCTTGGGGCAGCAAGAGACCCAGTACTTC.

CDR3 bases: TGCGCCAGCAGCTTGGGGACAGGGAAAGAATCAACCCTCCACTTT. Its protein is CASSLGTGKESTLHF. V usage is TRBV5-1 and J usage is TRBJ1-6; 8 bases fit TRBD1. J lost 14 bases, V lost 0 bases, and 10 bases had no gene match. The CDR3 sequence is 15 residues long. Germline lookup yields CDR1 SGHRS and CDR2 YFSETQ.

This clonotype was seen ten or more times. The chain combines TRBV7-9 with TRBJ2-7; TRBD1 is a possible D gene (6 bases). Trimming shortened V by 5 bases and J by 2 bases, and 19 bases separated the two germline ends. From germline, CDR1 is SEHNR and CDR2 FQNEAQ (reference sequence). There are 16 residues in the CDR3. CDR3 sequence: CASSHHLPDRTYEQYF. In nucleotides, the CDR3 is TGTGCCAGCAGCCATCACCTCCCGGACAGAACCTACGAGCAGTACTTC.

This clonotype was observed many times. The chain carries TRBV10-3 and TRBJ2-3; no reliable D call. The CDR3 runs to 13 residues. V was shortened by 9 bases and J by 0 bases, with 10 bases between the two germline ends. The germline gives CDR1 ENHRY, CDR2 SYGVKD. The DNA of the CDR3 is TGTGCCATAGCGACTTCAAGCACAGATACGCAGTATTTT. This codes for CAIATSSTDTQYF.